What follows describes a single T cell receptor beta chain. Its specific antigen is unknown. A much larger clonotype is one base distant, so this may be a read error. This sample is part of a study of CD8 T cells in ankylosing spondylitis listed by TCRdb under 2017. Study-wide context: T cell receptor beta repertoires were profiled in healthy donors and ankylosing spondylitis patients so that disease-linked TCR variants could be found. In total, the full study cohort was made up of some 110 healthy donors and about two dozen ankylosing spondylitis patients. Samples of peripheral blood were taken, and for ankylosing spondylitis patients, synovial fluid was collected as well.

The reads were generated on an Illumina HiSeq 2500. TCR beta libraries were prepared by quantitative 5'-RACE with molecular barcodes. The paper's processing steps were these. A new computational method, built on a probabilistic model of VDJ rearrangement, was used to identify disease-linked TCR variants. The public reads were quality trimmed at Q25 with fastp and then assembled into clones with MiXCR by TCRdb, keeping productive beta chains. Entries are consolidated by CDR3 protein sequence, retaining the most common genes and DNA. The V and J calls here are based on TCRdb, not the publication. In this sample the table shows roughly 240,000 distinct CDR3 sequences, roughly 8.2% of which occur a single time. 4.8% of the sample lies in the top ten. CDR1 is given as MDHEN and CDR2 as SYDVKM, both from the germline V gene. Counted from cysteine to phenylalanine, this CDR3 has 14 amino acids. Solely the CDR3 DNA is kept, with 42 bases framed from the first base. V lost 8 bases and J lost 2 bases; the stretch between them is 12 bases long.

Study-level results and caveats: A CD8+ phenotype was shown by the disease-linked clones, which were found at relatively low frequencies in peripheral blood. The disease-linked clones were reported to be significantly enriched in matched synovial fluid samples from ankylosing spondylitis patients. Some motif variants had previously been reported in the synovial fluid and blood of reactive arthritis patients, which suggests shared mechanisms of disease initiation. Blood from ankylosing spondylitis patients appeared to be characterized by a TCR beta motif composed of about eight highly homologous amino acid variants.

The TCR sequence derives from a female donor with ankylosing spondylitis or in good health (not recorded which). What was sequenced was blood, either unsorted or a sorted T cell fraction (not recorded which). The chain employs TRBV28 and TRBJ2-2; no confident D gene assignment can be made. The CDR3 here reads CASGLTTNTGELFF. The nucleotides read TGTGCCAGCGGGCTAACGACTAACACCGGGGAGCTGTTTTTT.